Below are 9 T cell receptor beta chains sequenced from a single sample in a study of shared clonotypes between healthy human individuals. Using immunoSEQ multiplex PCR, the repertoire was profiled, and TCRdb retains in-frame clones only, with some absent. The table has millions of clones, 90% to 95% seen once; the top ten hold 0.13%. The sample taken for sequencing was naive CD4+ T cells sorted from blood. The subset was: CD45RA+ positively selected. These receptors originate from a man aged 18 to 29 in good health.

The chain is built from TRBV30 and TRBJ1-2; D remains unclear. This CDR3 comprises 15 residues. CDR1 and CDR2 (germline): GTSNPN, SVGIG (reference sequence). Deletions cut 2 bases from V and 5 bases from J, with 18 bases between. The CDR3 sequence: CAWSLLRTPGYGYTF. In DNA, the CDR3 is TGTGCCTGGAGTCTCCTCAGGACTCCGGGTTATGGCTACACCTTC.

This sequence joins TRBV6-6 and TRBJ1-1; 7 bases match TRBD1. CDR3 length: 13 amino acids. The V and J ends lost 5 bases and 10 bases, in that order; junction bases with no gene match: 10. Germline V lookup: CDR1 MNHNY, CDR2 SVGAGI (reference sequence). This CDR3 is CASSGQTGLRAFF. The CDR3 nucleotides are TGTGCCAGCAGTGGACAGACAGGGTTACGAGCTTTCTTT.

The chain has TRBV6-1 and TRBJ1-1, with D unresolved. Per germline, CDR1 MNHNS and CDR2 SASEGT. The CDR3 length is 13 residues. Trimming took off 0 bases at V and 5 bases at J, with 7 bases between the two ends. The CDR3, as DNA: TGTGCCAGCAGTGAAGCATCCGAAACTGAAGCTTTCTTT. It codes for CASSEASETEAFF.

The CDR3 is CASSVVVAGKVYEQYF. CDR3 in DNA: TGTGCCAGCAGCGTAGTGGTAGCGGGGAAAGTCTACGAGCAGTACTTC. V is TRBV9 and J is TRBJ2-7, with TRBD2 matching over 8 bases. This CDR3 spans 16 amino acids. Germline V gene sequence: CDR1 SGDLS, CDR2 YYNGEE. V shed 0 bases, J shed 3 bases, and the junction held 8 bases outside the gene matches.

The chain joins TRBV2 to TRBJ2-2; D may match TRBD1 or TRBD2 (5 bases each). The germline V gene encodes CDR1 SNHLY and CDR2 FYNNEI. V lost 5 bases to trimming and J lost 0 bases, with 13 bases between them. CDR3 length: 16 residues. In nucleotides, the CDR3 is TGTGCCAGCAGTTCGGGGCAACCAGCGAACACCGGGGAGCTGTTTTTT. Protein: CASSSGQPANTGELFF. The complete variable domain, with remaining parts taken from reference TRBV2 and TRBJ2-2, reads EPEVTQTPSHQVTQMGQEVILRCVPISNHLYFYWYRQILGQKVEFLVSFYNNEISEKSEIFDDQFSVERPDGSNFTLKIRSTKLEDSAMYFCASSSGQPANTGELFFGEGSRLTVL.

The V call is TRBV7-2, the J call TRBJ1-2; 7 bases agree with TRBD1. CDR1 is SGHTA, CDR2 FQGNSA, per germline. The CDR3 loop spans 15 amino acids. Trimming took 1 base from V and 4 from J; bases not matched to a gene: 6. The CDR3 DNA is TGTGCCAGCAGCTTAGGGGGACAGCCACTCTATGGCTACACCTTC. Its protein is CASSLGGQPLYGYTF.

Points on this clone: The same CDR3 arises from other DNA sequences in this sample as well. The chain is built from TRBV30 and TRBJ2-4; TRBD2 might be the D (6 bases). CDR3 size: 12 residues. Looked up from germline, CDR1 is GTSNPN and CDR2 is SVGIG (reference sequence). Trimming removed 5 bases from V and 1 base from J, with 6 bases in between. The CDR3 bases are TGTGCCTGGCGGGGGGCCAAAAACATTCAGTACTTC. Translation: CAWRGAKNIQYF.

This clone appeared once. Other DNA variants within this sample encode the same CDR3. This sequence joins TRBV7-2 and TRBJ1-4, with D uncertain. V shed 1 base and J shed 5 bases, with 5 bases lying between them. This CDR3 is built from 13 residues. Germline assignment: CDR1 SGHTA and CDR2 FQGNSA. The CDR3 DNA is TGTGCCAGCAGCTTAGGCCCAAATGAAAAACTGTTTTTT. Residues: CASSLGPNEKLFF.

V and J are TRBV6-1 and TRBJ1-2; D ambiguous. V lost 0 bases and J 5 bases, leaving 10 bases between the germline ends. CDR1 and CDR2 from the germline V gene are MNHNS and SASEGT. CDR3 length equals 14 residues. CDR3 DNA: TGTGCCAGCAGTGAAGCCTTGGCGGATTATGGCTACACCTTC. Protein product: CASSEALADYGYTF.